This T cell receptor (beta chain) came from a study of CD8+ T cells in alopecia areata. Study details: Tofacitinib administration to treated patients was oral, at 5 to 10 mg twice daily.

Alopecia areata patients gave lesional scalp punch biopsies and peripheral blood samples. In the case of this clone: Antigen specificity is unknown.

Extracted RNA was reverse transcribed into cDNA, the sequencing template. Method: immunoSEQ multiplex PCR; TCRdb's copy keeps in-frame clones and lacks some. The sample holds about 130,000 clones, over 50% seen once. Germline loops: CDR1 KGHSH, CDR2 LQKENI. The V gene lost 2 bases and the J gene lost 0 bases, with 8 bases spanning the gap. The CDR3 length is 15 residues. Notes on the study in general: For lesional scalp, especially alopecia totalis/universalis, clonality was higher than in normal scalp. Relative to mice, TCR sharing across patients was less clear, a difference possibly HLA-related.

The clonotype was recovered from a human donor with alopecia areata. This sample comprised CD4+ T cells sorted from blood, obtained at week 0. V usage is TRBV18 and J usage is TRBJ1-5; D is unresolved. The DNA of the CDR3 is TGTGCCAGCTCACCAGCAGACTATAGCAATCAGCCCCAGCATTTT. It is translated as CASSPADYSNQPQHF.